Below are 16 T cell receptor beta chains sequenced from a single sample in a study of shared clonotypes between healthy human individuals. Generated by immunoSEQ multiplex PCR, the TCRdb table keeps only in-frame clones and is missing some. This table has about 500,000 clones, about 74% appearing once. Sequenced material: PBMCs. The receptors shown here come from a woman between 40 and 55 years old in good health. Some clones in this sample may be carry-over from other donors' samples.

The chain uses TRBV27 and TRBJ2-7; TRBD1 is a possible D gene (6 bases). The V end lost 0 bases, the J end lost 3 bases, and 9 bases lay between the germline ends. The CDR3 length is 14 residues. Germline V gene lookup returns CDR1 MNHEY and CDR2 SMNVEV (reference sequence). The CDR3 region has the DNA TGTGCCAGCAGTTTATCTGGGGACATCTACGAGCAGTACTTC. The encoded protein is CASSLSGDIYEQYF.

This clone was seen once. The chain has TRBV5-4 and TRBJ2-1; 9 bases align to TRBD2. The V gene end was trimmed by 2 bases and the J gene end by 1 base; junction bases not matched to a gene: 4. There are 16 residues in the CDR3. The germline V gene encodes CDR1 SGHNT and CDR2 YYREEE (reference sequence). The chain's CDR3 is CASSFGREGSYNEQFF. Written as DNA, the CDR3 is TGTGCCAGCAGCTTCGGGCGGGAGGGGTCCTACAATGAGCAGTTCTTC.

The chain employs TRBV4-3 and TRBJ1-1, with D possibly TRBD1 on 6 matching bases. Looked up from germline, CDR1 is LGHNA and CDR2 is YSLEER. Trimming cost V 3 bases and J 1 base, with 9 bases left between them. CDR3 length: 14 residues. The CDR3 here is CASSQLQGNTEAFF. CDR3 DNA sequence: TGCGCCAGCAGCCAGTTACAGGGGAACACTGAAGCTTTCTTT.

This chain links TRBV5-1 with TRBJ2-7, with a tentative D call TRBD1 (5 bases). The CDR3 spans 12 residues. Trimming removed 4 bases from V and 3 bases from J, with 8 bases in between. CDR1 and CDR2 (germline): SGHRS, YFSETQ. The CDR3 spells CASSLTGYEQYF. The CDR3 nucleotides are TGCGCCAGCAGCCTCACAGGCTACGAGCAGTACTTC. The complete variable domain, with remaining parts taken from reference TRBV5-1 and TRBJ2-7, reads KAGVTQTPRYLIKTRGQQVTLSCSPISGHRSVSWYQQTPGQGLQFLFEYFSETQRNKGNFPGRFSGRQFSNSRSEMNVSTLELGDSALYLCASSLTGYEQYFGPGTRLTVT.

The rearrangement joins TRBV27 to TRBJ2-7, with a weak D call TRBD1 (5 bases). The CDR3 loop spans 15 amino acids. Trimming stripped 6 bases from V and 6 bases from J, with 21 bases between. Germline CDR1 is MNHEY and CDR2 is SMNVEV (reference sequence). In DNA, the CDR3 is TGTGCCAGCAGACAATCGGCGGCAGGGTATGGCGAGCAGTACTTC. Its translation is CASRQSAAGYGEQYF.

This clone was observed many times. This same CDR3 is encoded by further DNA sequences in the sample. The CDR3 reads CASSRYYEQYF. The CDR3 DNA follows: TGTGCCAGCAGCCGTTACTACGAGCAGTACTTC. V and J are TRBV5-4 and TRBJ2-7; D is unresolved. The CDR3 consists of 11 residues. Germline V gene sequence: CDR1 SGHNT, CDR2 YYREEE (reference sequence). Trimming stripped 4 bases from V and 3 bases from J, with 5 bases between.

For the CDR3, the DNA is TGTGCCAGCAGTTTACTAGGGGGCAAAGCCAATGAGCAGTTCTTC. Protein product: CASSLLGGKANEQFF. V and J are TRBV27 and TRBJ2-1, with 7 bases matching TRBD1. Germline loops: CDR1 MNHEY, CDR2 SMNVEV (reference sequence). The CDR3 sequence is 15 residues long. V was pared by 2 bases and J by 6 bases, with 7 bases of the junction left unmatched.

Many counts were recorded for this clone. Other DNA sequences in the sample encode the same CDR3. CDR3 region: CASSLVSGRAYEQYF. CDR3 sequence (DNA): TGTGCCAGCAGCTTAGTTAGCGGGAGGGCCTACGAGCAGTACTTC. The gene calls are TRBV7-9 and TRBJ2-7, with TRBD2 matching over 11 bases. The CDR3 is 15 amino acids. Germline V gene lookup returns CDR1 SEHNR and CDR2 FQNEAQ (reference sequence). With 1 base clipped from V and 2 bases from J, the junction kept 1 base outside the gene matches.

On this clone: Possible read error: a much larger clone is one base away. This sequence joins TRBV7-3 and TRBJ2-1; 10 positions match TRBD2. V was clipped by 2 bases and J by 6 bases; unmatched bases: 1. This CDR3 has 14 residues. Germline V lookup: CDR1 SGHTA, CDR2 FQGTGA. Here the CDR3 reads CASSLLAGANEQFF. The CDR3 bases are TGTGCCAGCAGCTTACTAGCGGGAGCCAATGAGCAGTTCTTC.

Note on this clone: A far larger clone differs by one base, so this is likely a read error. Other DNA sequences in the sample encode the same CDR3. The chain links TRBV7-9 to TRBJ1-2; D uncertain. Trimming removed 2 bases from V and 8 bases from J, with 6 bases in between. This CDR3 region has 11 residues. The germline V gene has CDR1 SEHNR and CDR2 FQNEAQ (reference sequence). The CDR3 sequence is CASSLSRGYTF. The CDR3 nucleotides are TGTGCCAGCAGCTTATCGAGGGGCTACACCTTC.

Remarks on this clone: With a far larger clone one base away, a read error is the likely cause. This chain joins TRBV6-1 and TRBJ2-1, with TRBD2 as a possible D gene (5 bases). CDR3 length: 15 amino acids. Germline V gene data show CDR1 as MNHNS and CDR2 as SASEGT. With 1 base removed from V and 10 bases from J, the gap between germline ends came to 17 bases. CDR3 loop: CASSEEASRPPEQFF. Here the CDR3 DNA reads TGTGCCAGCAGTGAAGAGGCTAGCAGGCCCCCCGAGCAGTTCTTC.

This chain uses TRBV7-9 with TRBJ2-3; TRBD2 aligns across 7 bases. The CDR3 contains 17 residues. CDR1 SEHNR and CDR2 FQNEAQ come from the germline V gene (reference sequence). V was pared by 7 bases and J by 2 bases, with 15 bases of the junction left unmatched. CDR3 residues: CASTELWGGTNTDTQYF. The CDR3 bases are TGTGCCAGCACCGAACTGTGGGGGGGGACGAACACAGATACGCAGTATTTT.

The rearrangement uses TRBV18 and TRBJ2-3; D may be TRBD2 (6 bases). The CDR3 is 15 amino acids. The germline gives CDR1 KGHSH, CDR2 LQKENI. With 4 bases removed from V and 0 bases from J, the gap between germline ends came to 11 bases. The CDR3 region is CASSRSGSSTDTQYF. The CDR3 bases are TGTGCCAGCTCACGTAGCGGTTCTAGCACAGATACGCAGTATTTT.

This clone came up once. V usage is TRBV2 and J usage is TRBJ1-2; D is unresolved. From germline, CDR1 is SNHLY and CDR2 FYNNEI. The CDR3 contains 14 residues. The germline V and J ends were trimmed by 6 bases and 5 bases, with 16 bases remaining between them. The CDR3 region is CASRNNPRVYGYTF. The CDR3 DNA reads as TGTGCCAGCAGGAACAATCCTCGGGTTTATGGCTACACCTTC. Full variable domain (missing parts from reference TRBV2 and TRBJ1-2): EPEVTQTPSHQVTQMGQEVILRCVPISNHLYFYWYRQILGQKVEFLVSFYNNEISEKSEIFDDQFSVERPDGSNFTLKIRSTKLEDSAMYFCASRNNPRVYGYTFGSGTRLTVV.

The count of this clone is one. The V and J genes are TRBV29-1 and TRBJ1-5, with a weak D call TRBD1 (5 bases). Trimming stripped 4 bases from V and 6 bases from J, with 13 bases between. The CDR3 totals 13 residues. Looked up from germline, CDR1 is SQVTM and CDR2 is ANQGSEA. CDR3 DNA: TGCAGCGTTGGAGGGGTAAATAGTCAGCCCCAGCATTTT. It specifies CSVGGVNSQPQHF.

This chain joins TRBV29-1 and TRBJ2-5, with D possibly being TRBD1 or TRBD2 (7 bases each). The CDR3 loop spans 13 amino acids. In germline, CDR1 is SQVTM, CDR2 ANQGSEA. Trimming cost V 8 bases and J 5 bases, with 18 bases left between them. As DNA, the CDR3 is TGCAGCAAGAGTCAGGGGGGGAGGGAGACCCAGTACTTC. Translation: CSKSQGGRETQYF.